This is a list of T cell receptor beta chains from one sample in a study of T cells in tuberculosis. Some clones are missing from TCRdb's copy, which holds only in-frame ones; the method was immunoSEQ multiplex PCR. The sample has about 58,000 clones; nearly 90% are singletons. Sequencing input: CD1b-GMM tetramer-negative cells sorted from PBMCs. Receptor source: an adult woman with latent tuberculosis. Each CDR3 is given with its conserved first and last residue. The D gene is left open where the match is weak. Rows may omit the clone size; those that give it use once, few, many or a size class.

v_call	clone_size	j_call	cdr3_length	d_call	cdr3_nt	cdr3_aa
TRBV5-1	.	TRBJ1-5	13	.	TGCGCCAGCAAAAGCAGGGTAAATCAGCCCCAGCATTTT	CASKSRVNQPQHF
TRBV7-9	.	TRBJ1-5	16	.	TGTGCCAGCAGCTTAACTACAGGGAAATACGGTCAGCCCCAGCATTTT	CASSLTTGKYGQPQHF
TRBV4-1	.	TRBJ2-3	14	.	TGCGCCAGCAGCCAAGGCGGGGGCACAGATACGCAGTATTTT	CASSQGGGTDTQYF
TRBV19	once	TRBJ2-3	13	.	TGTGCCAGTAGTGGCCTAGTCACAGATACGCAGTATTTT	CASSGLVTDTQYF
TRBV20-1	.	TRBJ2-3	11	.	TGCAGTGCGACAGAGGTAGATACGCAGTATTTT	CSATEVDTQYF
TRBV30	.	TRBJ2-7	15	TRBD2	TGTGCCTGGAGCGCGACTAGCGGAGTGGCCTACGAGCAGTACTTC	CAWSATSGVAYEQYF
TRBV30	.	TRBJ2-3	14	.	TGTGCTACGAATAAGGCGGGACTCACAGATACGCAGTATTTT	CATNKAGLTDTQYF
TRBV4-2	.	TRBJ2-3	15	.	TGTGCCAGCAGCCTTGCGTCGTTTCGGGCAGATACGCAGTATTTT	CASSLASFRADTQYF
TRBV10-3	few	TRBJ1-6	17	TRBD1	TGTGCCATCAGCAAGGGACAGGGTAGCCTCTATAATTCACCCCTCCACTTT	CAISKGQGSLYNSPLHF
TRBV4-1	.	TRBJ2-3	15	TRBD1	TGCGCCAGCAGCCAAGGGACAGGGACGACAGATACGCAGTATTTT	CASSQGTGTTDTQYF
TRBV29-1	.	TRBJ2-2	10	.	TGCAGCGTCAGGGCCGGGGAGCTGTTTTTT	CSVRAGELFF
TRBV4-2	.	TRBJ2-7	16	TRBD2	TGTGCCAGCAGCCAAGAGTACGGGGGGGTATTCTACGAGCAGTACTTC	CASSQEYGGVFYEQYF
TRBV4-1	.	TRBJ1-2	15	.	TGCGCCAGCAGCCAAACCGGGACATTCGACTATGGCTACACCTTC	CASSQTGTFDYGYTF
TRBV5-1	.	TRBJ1-3	16	.	TGCGCCAGCAGCTTGGCCCAGGGCATGGCAGGAAACACCATATATTTT	CASSLAQGMAGNTIYF
TRBV5-4	.	TRBJ2-5	11	.	TGTGCCAGCAGCTCTCAAGAGACCCAGTACTTC	CASSSQETQYF
TRBV28	.	TRBJ2-3	11	.	TGTGCCAGCAGTGTGAGTGCTACGCAGTATTTT	CASSVSATQYF
TRBV2	.	TRBJ1-2	11	.	TGTGCCAGCAGTGAATCGGAGATCGACACCTTC	CASSESEIDTF
TRBV19	.	TRBJ1-1	16	.	TGTGCCAGTAGTATAAGCTCGTGGAAGACTCCGGGTGAAGCTTTCTTT	CASSISSWKTPGEAFF
TRBV5-6	.	TRBJ1-2	13	TRBD1	TGTGCCAGCAGCGCGCCGACAGGGACCGGCTACACCTTC	CASSAPTGTGYTF
TRBV6-1	.	TRBJ2-5	15	TRBD1	TGTGCCAGCTTTGGACAGGGGCTCCTGGTGGAGACCCAGTACTTC	CASFGQGLLVETQYF
TRBV4-3	.	TRBJ2-1	16	TRBD2	TGCGCCAGCAGCCAAGTCCGACTAGCGGGGGACAATGAGCAGTTCTTC	CASSQVRLAGDNEQFF
TRBV5-1	.	TRBJ2-3	12	.	TGCGCCAGCAGCTTGGGGGAGAATACGCAGTATTTT	CASSLGENTQYF
TRBV27	.	TRBJ1-1	14	.	TGTGCCAGCAGTTCAGGACAGACGAACACTGAAGCTTTCTTT	CASSSGQTNTEAFF
TRBV7-2	.	TRBJ2-5	17	TRBD2	TGTGCCAGCAGCTTATCGAGACTAGCGGCTTCCCAAGAGACCCAGTACTTC	CASSLSRLAASQETQYF
TRBV18	once	TRBJ2-7	15	TRBD2	TGTGCCAGCTCACTACGACTAGCGGGAGTGTTTGAGCAGTACTTC	CASSLRLAGVFEQYF
TRBV5-8	.	TRBJ2-5	15	.	TGTGCCAGCAGCCAGGGGACGCGGAACCAAGAGACCCAGTACTTC	CASSQGTRNQETQYF
TRBV18	.	TRBJ2-7	15	TRBD2	TGTGCCAGCTCCACTGAAGCGGGAGGGCCCTACGAGCAGTACTTC	CASSTEAGGPYEQYF
TRBV5-1	.	TRBJ1-1	14	TRBD1	TGCGCCAGCAGCTTAGGGGGCCCGAACACTGAAGCTTTCTTT	CASSLGGPNTEAFF
TRBV7-7	.	TRBJ2-6	12	.	TGTGCTGCAGGGTCTGGGGCCAACGTCCTGACTTTC	CAAGSGANVLTF
TRBV5-1	few	TRBJ2-1	14	.	TGCGCCAGCAGCGAGCAGGGCCCTCCCAATGAGCAGTTCTTC	CASSEQGPPNEQFF
TRBV27	.	TRBJ2-7	13	.	TGTGCCAGCAGTTTGGCAGGTTCCTACGAGCAGTACTTC	CASSLAGSYEQYF
TRBV29-1	.	TRBJ2-1	12	TRBD2	TGCAGCGTTGAAAGCCTAGCGGGAGAACAGTTCTTC	CSVESLAGEQFF
TRBV7-9	.	TRBJ2-2	14	.	TGTGCCAGCAGCCCCATGGAGGGCCCCGGGGAGCTGTTTTTT	CASSPMEGPGELFF
TRBV10-1	.	TRBJ2-7	14	TRBD1	TGCGCCAGCATGGACAGGGTCGTTTCCTACGAGCAGTACTTC	CASMDRVVSYEQYF
TRBV28	.	TRBJ2-1	15	TRBD1	TGTGCCAGCAGTTTATCTGGACAGGGTAACAATGAGCAGTTCTTC	CASSLSGQGNNEQFF
TRBV15	.	TRBJ2-1	15	TRBD2	TGTGCCACCAGCAGAGATCAAGCGGGATACAATGAGCAGTTCTTC	CATSRDQAGYNEQFF
TRBV7-9	.	TRBJ2-5	14	TRBD1	TGTGCCAGCAGCTCAGGGACAGGGAAAGAGACCCAGTACTTC	CASSSGTGKETQYF
TRBV10-2	.	TRBJ2-4	10	.	TGCGCCAGCAGGGAGTCCTTTGAGTACTTC	CASRESFEYF
TRBV5-1	.	TRBJ2-5	14	TRBD2	TGCGCCAGCGCTTTCGGGGGGGGGCAAGAGACCCAGTACTTC	CASAFGGGQETQYF
TRBV19	.	TRBJ1-5	13	.	TGTGCCAGTAGTCAGGGGCGAGATCAGCCCCAGCATTTT	CASSQGRDQPQHF